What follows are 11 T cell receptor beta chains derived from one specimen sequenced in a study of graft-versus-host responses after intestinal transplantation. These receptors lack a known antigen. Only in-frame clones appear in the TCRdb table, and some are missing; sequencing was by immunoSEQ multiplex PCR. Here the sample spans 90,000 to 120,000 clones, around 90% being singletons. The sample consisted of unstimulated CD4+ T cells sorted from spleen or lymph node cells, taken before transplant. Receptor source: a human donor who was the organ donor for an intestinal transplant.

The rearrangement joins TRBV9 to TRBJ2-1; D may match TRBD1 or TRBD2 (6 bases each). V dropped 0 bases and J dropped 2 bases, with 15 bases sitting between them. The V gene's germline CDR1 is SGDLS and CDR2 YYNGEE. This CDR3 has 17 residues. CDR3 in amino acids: CASSVVGTRGTYNEQFF. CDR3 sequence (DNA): TGTGCCAGCAGCGTAGTAGGGACACGGGGGACCTACAATGAGCAGTTCTTC.

The CDR3 nucleotides are TGCGCCAGCCCTAGGGGGCCTAACCCCCACGAGCAGTACTTC. This encodes CASPRGPNPHEQYF. The chain couples TRBV5-1 to TRBJ2-7, with 7 bases fitting TRBD1. V lost 7 bases and J lost 5; bases outside the gene matches: 12. The CDR3 consists of 14 residues. In germline, CDR1 is SGHRS, CDR2 YFSETQ.

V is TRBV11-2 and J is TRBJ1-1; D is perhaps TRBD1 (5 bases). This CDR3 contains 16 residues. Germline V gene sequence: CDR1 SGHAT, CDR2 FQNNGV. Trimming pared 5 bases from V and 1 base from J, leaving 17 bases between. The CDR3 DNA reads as TGTGCCAGCAGCAGACCGTTTGGGGGTGCGAACACTGAAGCTTTCTTT. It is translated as CASSRPFGGANTEAFF. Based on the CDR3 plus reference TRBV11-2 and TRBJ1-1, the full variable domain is EAGVAQSPRYKIIEKRQSVAFWCNPISGHATLYWYQQILGQGPKLLIQFQNNGVVDDSQLPKDRFSAERLKGVDSTLKIQPAKLEDSAVYLCASSRPFGGANTEAFFGQGTRLTVV.

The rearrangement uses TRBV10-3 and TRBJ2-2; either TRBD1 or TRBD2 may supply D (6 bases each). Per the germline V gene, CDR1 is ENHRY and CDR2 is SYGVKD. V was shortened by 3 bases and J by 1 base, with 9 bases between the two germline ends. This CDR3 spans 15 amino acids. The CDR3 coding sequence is TGTGCCATCAGTGACCGGGGGCAGAACACCGGGGAGCTGTTTTTT. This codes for CAISDRGQNTGELFF.

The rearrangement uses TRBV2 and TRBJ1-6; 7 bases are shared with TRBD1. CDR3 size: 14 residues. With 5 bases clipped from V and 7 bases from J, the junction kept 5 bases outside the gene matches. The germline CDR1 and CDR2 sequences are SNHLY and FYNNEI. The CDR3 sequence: CASSPRTGNSPLHF. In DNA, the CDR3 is TGTGCCAGCAGTCCCAGGACAGGCAATTCACCCCTCCACTTT.

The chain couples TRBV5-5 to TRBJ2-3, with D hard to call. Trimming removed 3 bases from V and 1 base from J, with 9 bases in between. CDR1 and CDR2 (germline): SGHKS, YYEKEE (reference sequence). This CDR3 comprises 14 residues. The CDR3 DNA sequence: TGTGCCAGCAGCTACAACTTACGCACAGATACGCAGTATTTT. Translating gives CASSYNLRTDTQYF. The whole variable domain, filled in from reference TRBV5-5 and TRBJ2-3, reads DAGVTQSPTHLIKTRGQQVTLRCSPISGHKSVSWYQQVLGQGPQFIFQYYEKEERGRGNFPDRFSARQFPNYSSELNVNALLLGDSALYLCASSYNLRTDTQYFGPGTRLTVL.

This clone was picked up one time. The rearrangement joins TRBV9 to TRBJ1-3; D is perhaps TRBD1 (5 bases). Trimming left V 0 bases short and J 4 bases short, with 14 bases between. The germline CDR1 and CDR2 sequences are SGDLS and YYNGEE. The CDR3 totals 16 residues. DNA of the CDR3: TGTGCCAGCAGCGTAGGCGATGGCTCAGGGGGAAACACCATATATTTT. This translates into CASSVGDGSGGNTIYF.

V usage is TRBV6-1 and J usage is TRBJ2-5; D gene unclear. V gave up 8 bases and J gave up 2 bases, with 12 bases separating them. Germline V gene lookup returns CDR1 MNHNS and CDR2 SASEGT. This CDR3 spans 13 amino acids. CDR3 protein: CASLRTAQETQYF. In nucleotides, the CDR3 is TGTGCCAGCCTGCGGACGGCACAAGAGACCCAGTACTTC.

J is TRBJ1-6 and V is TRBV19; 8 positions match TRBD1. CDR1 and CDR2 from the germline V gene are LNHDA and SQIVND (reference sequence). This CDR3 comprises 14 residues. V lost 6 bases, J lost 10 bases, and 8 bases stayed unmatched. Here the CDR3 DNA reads TGTGCCAGTAGCCCCGACAGGGGCCCGTCACCCCTCCACTTT. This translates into CASSPDRGPSPLHF.

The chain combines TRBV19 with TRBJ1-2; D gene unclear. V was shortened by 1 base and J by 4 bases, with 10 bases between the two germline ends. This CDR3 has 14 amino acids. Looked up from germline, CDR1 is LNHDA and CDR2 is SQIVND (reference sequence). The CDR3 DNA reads TGTGCCAGTAGTATAGGCCAAGGCGGCTATGGCTACACCTTC. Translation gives CASSIGQGGYGYTF.

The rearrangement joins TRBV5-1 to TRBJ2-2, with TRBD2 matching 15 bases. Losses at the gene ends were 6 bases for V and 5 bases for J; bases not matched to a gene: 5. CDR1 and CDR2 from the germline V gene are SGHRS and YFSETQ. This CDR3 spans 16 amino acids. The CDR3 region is CASMGLAGGRTGELFF. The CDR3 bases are TGCGCCAGCATGGGACTAGCGGGAGGCCGGACCGGGGAGCTGTTTTTT.